This TCR beta chain was obtained from a study of tumor and adjacent non-tumor tissue in lung cancer (dated by TCRdb to about 2018). Background on the whole study: The cohort included eleven to twelve adenocarcinoma, 2 squamous cell carcinoma and 1 small cell lung cancer patients. Sequencing generated a total of some 130 million productive TCRbeta reads, averaging around 4 million reads per sample. Ages among the roughly 15 patients ranged from roughly 31 to 85 years, there were about ten men and 5 women, and disease was at TNM stage I to III. TCRbeta CDR3 sequencing was performed on about 29 paired specimens, with one tumor sample and one normal lung sample collected per patient. The study compared bulk TCRbeta repertoires between lung tumor tissue and matched distant non-tumor lung tissue from over 13 lung cancer patients. Here is what the overall study found, with its caveats: Neither the sequencing platform nor unique molecular identifiers are mentioned in the methods. TCR diversity was significantly higher in younger patients, and greater tumor TCR diversity was associated with shorter overall survival and shorter disease-free survival. Only roughly 14 patients were in the cohort, and the authors stated that larger samples and more detailed clinical data are needed. The top 100 clones made up a significantly larger cumulative share of the repertoire in normal lung than in tumor tissue. Tumor tissue showed significantly greater TCR diversity (inverse Simpson) than normal lung tissue (431.37 vs 166.20, P = 0.0075, Mann-Whitney U test). Because peripheral blood was not sequenced, the blood TCRbeta repertoires of the lung cancer patients in the study went unexamined.

CDR1 and CDR2, per the germline V gene, are SQVTM and ANQGSEA. The CDR3 sequence holds 16 residues, the cysteine and phenylalanine included. Of the read, only the CDR3 DNA is kept; its 48 bases are in frame from base 1. With respect to this clonotype: The antigen this receptor binds is unknown. One end of the junction varies from germline; a read error may be responsible.

Bulk unsorted tissue served as the source for RNA extraction, and RNA quality was assessed using a NanoDrop ND-1000 and an Agilent 2100. Normal lung samples were distant non-tumor tissue taken more than 3 cm from the tumor edge. Donors were newly diagnosed lung cancer patients admitted for thoracic surgery in China between August and November 2014, without prior chemotherapy. Patients who had received previous radiotherapy or chemotherapy, or who had another concurrent cancer, were excluded from the study. Pieces of surgical tissue measuring roughly 1-2.2 cm3 were kept in RNAlater solution and held at -80 degrees C until needed. Receptor libraries were prepared by multiplex PCR. Sequencing was carried out with an Illumina HiSeq 2500. TCRbeta libraries were constructed through three rounds of nested PCR with primers (Table S4) according to protocols adapted from ARM-PCR. PCR products of 200-500 bp were gel-excised and purified with the QIAquick gel extraction kit before sequencing. The authors processed their data as follows. Reads were cleaned with Trimmomatic, merged with FLASH into complete CDR3 sequences, and assigned to V(D)J germline segments with MiTCR. Clonal diversity was computed as the inverse Simpson's index with VDJtools. A read counted as productive if the sequence was in-frame and lacked a premature stop codon. Starting from the raw public reads, TCRdb applied fastp trimming at Q25, assembled clones with MiXCR and retained in-frame beta chains. Records with the same CDR3 protein are collapsed into one entry carrying the most frequent genes and DNA. These V and J calls rely on TCRdb rather than the paper's analysis. This sample is represented by about 86,000 distinct CDR3 sequences; roughly three quarters of them were singletons. Around a fifth of the sample is held by the ten biggest clonotypes.

This sequence uses TRBV29-1 and TRBJ2-7, and 12 junctional nucleotides match TRBD2. The TCR sequence derives from a woman aged 50 to 65 with non-small cell lung cancer. Sequencing was performed on distant non-tumor lung tissue. The CDR3 here reads CGVEAPSGRAPYERYF. The sequence in DNA is TGCGGTGTTGAAGCCCCTAGCGGGAGGGCCCCCTACGAGCGGTACTTC.